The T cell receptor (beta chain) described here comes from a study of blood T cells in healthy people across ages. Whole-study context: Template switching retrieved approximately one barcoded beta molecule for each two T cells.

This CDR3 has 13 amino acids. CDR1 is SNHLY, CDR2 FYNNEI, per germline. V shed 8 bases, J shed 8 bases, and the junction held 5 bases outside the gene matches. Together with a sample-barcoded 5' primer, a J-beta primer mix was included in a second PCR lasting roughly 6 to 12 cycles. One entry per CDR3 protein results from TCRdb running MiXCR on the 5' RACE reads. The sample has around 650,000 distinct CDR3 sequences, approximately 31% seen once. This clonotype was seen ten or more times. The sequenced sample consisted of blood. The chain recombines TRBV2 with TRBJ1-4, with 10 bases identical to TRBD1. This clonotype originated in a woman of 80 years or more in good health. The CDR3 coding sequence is TGTGCCAGCCACCGGGACAGGGGAGAAAAACTGTTTTTT. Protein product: CASHRDRGEKLFF.